The rows below give T cell receptor beta chains drawn from one sample of a study of blood T cell repertoires in COVID-19. Sequencing used immunoSEQ multiplex PCR; TCRdb keeps in-frame clones, though not all of them. The sample carries around 360,000 clones, around 87% recorded once. The sequencing sample was made of peripheral blood. Source of these receptors: a woman in her thirties with COVID-19, enrolled during active disease. CDR3s include the opening cysteine and the closing phenylalanine or tryptophan. The D gene is left open where the match is weak. Clone sizes are given selectively: once, few, many, or a class where the clone is expanded.

CDR3,DNA,J,D,V,size
CASSQTLGTFYEQYF,TGTGCCAGCAGCCAGACCCTCGGGACTTTCTACGAGCAGTACTTC,TRBJ2-7,NA,TRBV13,NA
CATRLGQGASPLHF,TGTGCCACCAGGTTGGGACAGGGGGCCTCACCCCTCCACTTT,TRBJ1-6,TRBD1,TRBV28,few
CASSHPPGTLRYGYTF,TGTGCCAGCAGCCACCCCCCCGGGACTCTTCGATATGGCTACACCTTC,TRBJ1-2,NA,TRBV3-1/TRBV3-2,NA
CASSSTGDREKLFF,TGCGCCAGCAGCTCGACAGGGGATCGTGAAAAACTGTTTTTT,TRBJ1-4,TRBD1,TRBV5-1,NA
CASSRAGDNEKLFF,TGTGCCAGTAGCCGGGCGGGAGATAATGAAAAACTGTTTTTT,TRBJ1-4,NA,TRBV19,NA
CASSLDRSTDTQYF,TGTGCCAGCAGCTTAGACAGGAGCACAGATACGCAGTATTTT,TRBJ2-3,NA,TRBV7-2,NA
CASSHDRGGGGNQPQHF,TGTGCCAGCTCTCACGATAGGGGGGGAGGGGGCAATCAGCCCCAGCATTTT,TRBJ1-5,NA,TRBV18,NA
CASSLGQGAYEQYF,TGTGCCAGTAGTCTGGGGCAGGGGGCCTACGAGCAGTACTTC,TRBJ2-7,TRBD1,TRBV19,NA
CASSATGGASPLHF,TGTGCCAGCAGCGCCACAGGGGGCGCGTCACCCCTCCACTTT,TRBJ1-6,TRBD1,TRBV6-4,NA
CASSHEGETQYF,TGTGCCAGCAGCCACGAGGGTGAGACCCAGTACTTC,TRBJ2-5,NA,TRBV7-8,NA
CASSEWREGSTEAFF,TGTGCCAGCAGTGAATGGAGGGAGGGGAGCACTGAAGCTTTCTTT,TRBJ1-1,NA,TRBV25-1,NA
CAWTLGHPNTEAFF,TGTGCCTGGACCTTGGGACACCCGAACACTGAAGCTTTCTTT,TRBJ1-1,NA,TRBV30,NA
CSVRVLNTEAFF,TGCAGCGTTAGAGTTTTGAACACTGAAGCTTTCTTT,TRBJ1-1,NA,TRBV29-1,NA
CASSESSGRSPDTQYF,TGCGCCAGCAGTGAGTCGAGCGGGAGGTCCCCAGATACGCAGTATTTT,TRBJ2-3,TRBD2,TRBV10-1,NA
CAWSIGQYGYTF,TGTGCCTGGAGTATTGGACAGTATGGCTACACCTTC,TRBJ1-2,NA,TRBV30,NA
CASSPGQGGSGYTF,TGTGCCAGCAGCCCTGGACAGGGTGGTAGTGGCTACACCTTC,TRBJ1-2,TRBD1,TRBV7-8,NA
CASSVNRGQGEETQYF,TGTGCCAGCAGTGTGAACAGGGGGCAGGGAGAAGAGACCCAGTACTTC,TRBJ2-5,TRBD1,TRBV28,NA
CASSSRGQVNTEAFF,TGTGCCAGCAGTTCAAGGGGACAGGTAAACACTGAAGCTTTCTTT,TRBJ1-1,TRBD1,TRBV6-2/TRBV6-3,NA
CASSLAQGASTGELFF,TGTGCTAGCAGCTTAGCCCAGGGGGCGAGTACCGGGGAGCTGTTTTTT,TRBJ2-2,TRBD1,TRBV7-7,NA
CASSILATPGHNEQFF,TGTGCCAGTAGTATCCTAGCGACCCCGGGCCACAATGAGCAGTTCTTC,TRBJ2-1,NA,TRBV19,NA
CASSATSGREQFF,TGTGCCAGCAGCGCCACTAGCGGAAGAGAGCAGTTCTTC,TRBJ2-1,TRBD2,TRBV6-2/TRBV6-3,NA
CATSDPNIRQGVDEKLFF,TGTGCCACCAGTGACCCTAACATTCGACAGGGGGTGGATGAAAAACTGTTTTTT,TRBJ1-4,TRBD1,TRBV24-1,NA
CASSSGQVAIYGYTF,TGTGCCAGCAGCTCGGGACAGGTGGCAATCTATGGCTACACCTTC,TRBJ1-2,TRBD1,TRBV7-9,NA
CASSVATGDYEQYF,TGTGCCAGCAGCGTAGCTACAGGGGACTACGAGCAGTACTTC,TRBJ2-7,TRBD1,TRBV9,NA
CASSLATSGSSGSYNEQFF,TGTGCCAGCAGCTTAGCCACTAGCGGGAGTTCTGGGTCCTACAATGAGCAGTTCTTC,TRBJ2-1,TRBD2,TRBV7-8,NA
CASSRTGLGPQHF,TGTGCCAGTAGTCGGACAGGCCTTGGGCCCCAGCATTTT,TRBJ1-5,TRBD1,TRBV19,once
CASSPIMGRYFQETQYF,TGCGCCAGCAGCCCAATAATGGGCAGGTACTTCCAAGAGACCCAGTACTTC,TRBJ2-5,NA,TRBV5-1,NA
CSVLLQYEQYF,TGCAGCGTCCTTCTCCAGTACGAGCAGTACTTC,TRBJ2-7,NA,TRBV29-1,NA
CASSLAGGGQPQHF,TGTGCCAGCAGCTTAGCAGGGGGCGGTCAGCCCCAGCATTTT,TRBJ1-5,TRBD1,TRBV7-2,NA
CASSPGQNTGELFF,TGTGCCAGTAGTCCGGGACAGAACACCGGGGAGCTGTTTTTT,TRBJ2-2,NA,TRBV19,NA
CASSLGATGEAFF,TGTGCCAGCAGCTTAGGCGCTACAGGTGAAGCTTTCTTT,TRBJ1-1,NA,TRBV11-3,NA
CASRDVGGLNTEAFF,TGTGCCAGTAGGGATGTAGGGGGCCTGAACACTGAAGCTTTCTTT,TRBJ1-1,TRBD1,TRBV19,NA
CASSLEGATNEKLFF,TGTGCCAGCAGCCTAGAAGGGGCAACTAATGAAAAACTGTTTTTT,TRBJ1-4,NA,TRBV3-1/TRBV3-2,few
CASSPPGQEEQYF,TGTGCCAGCAGTCCACCGGGACAGGAGGAGCAGTACTTC,TRBJ2-7,TRBD1,TRBV6-5,NA
CAISHTSGSYEQYF,TGTGCCATCAGTCATACTAGCGGGAGCTACGAGCAGTACTTC,TRBJ2-7,TRBD2,TRBV10-3,NA
CASSQGQGDLWDYGYTF,TGTGCCAGCAGCCAAGGACAGGGGGATTTGTGGGACTATGGCTACACCTTC,TRBJ1-2,TRBD1,TRBV3-1/TRBV3-2,NA
CAWSTGTSFSNQPQHF,TGTGCCTGGAGTACGGGGACATCCTTTAGCAATCAGCCCCAGCATTTT,TRBJ1-5,NA,TRBV30,NA
CASSQEGLEVDEQYF,TGTGCCAGCAGCCAGGAGGGACTAGAAGTGGACGAGCAGTACTTC,TRBJ2-7,TRBD2,TRBV4-2,once
CASSLPGQVQSEQYF,TGCGCCAGCAGCTTGCCGGGACAGGTGCAGAGCGAGCAGTACTTC,TRBJ2-7,TRBD1,TRBV5-1,NA
CASSLAGYSGAFF,TGCGCCAGCAGCTTGGCCGGTTATAGCGGAGCTTTCTTT,TRBJ1-1,NA,TRBV5-1,NA
CAARQGGEQYF,TGTGCCGCCAGACAGGGCGGCGAGCAGTACTTC,TRBJ2-7,TRBD1,TRBV30,NA
CASSYSSGTRADTQYF,TGTGCCAGCAGTTACTCGAGCGGGACTCGAGCAGATACGCAGTATTTT,TRBJ2-3,TRBD2,TRBV6-5,NA
CASSDPRGFEKLFF,TGTGCCAGCAGTGATCCCAGGGGTTTTGAAAAACTGTTTTTT,TRBJ1-4,NA,TRBV2,NA
CASSDLGSPVGTEAFF,TGTGCCAGCAGTGATCTGGGCTCCCCGGTCGGCACTGAAGCTTTCTTT,TRBJ1-1,NA,TRBV6-1,NA